These 19 T cell receptor beta chains were sequenced from one sample in a study of cytomegalovirus exposure and HLA in healthy donors. Amplification used 60 Vbeta primers and 13 Jbeta primers. Generated by immunoSEQ multiplex PCR, the TCRdb table keeps only in-frame clones and is missing some. This sample has around 94,000 clones, with 70% to 85% found just once. Sequenced material: PBMCs. These receptors were obtained from a man between 18 and 35 years old in good health and CMV-seronegative.

The V call is TRBV30, the J call TRBJ2-7; weak D call: TRBD1 (6 bases). The length of the CDR3 is 15 residues. Between the trimmed V and J ends, which lost 0 bases and 0 bases, there was a span of 12 bases. CDR1 is GTSNPN, CDR2 SVGIG, per germline (reference sequence). This CDR3 reads CAWSVWGTLSYEQYF. The DNA of the CDR3 is TGTGCCTGGAGTGTCTGGGGGACACTCTCCTACGAGCAGTACTTC.

This sequence joins TRBV19 and TRBJ1-1, with a possible D match to TRBD1 (5 bases). The germline V and J ends were trimmed by 7 bases and 11 bases, with 20 bases remaining between them. This CDR3 comprises 13 residues. Per the germline V gene, CDR1 is LNHDA and CDR2 is SQIVND (reference sequence). The CDR3 DNA reads TGTGCCAGTACCGACGGCGCGGGGGACTGGGCTTTCTTT. Translation: CASTDGAGDWAFF.

This chain links TRBV2 with TRBJ2-1; 7 nucleotides match TRBD2. CDR1 is SNHLY, CDR2 FYNNEI, per germline. The CDR3 is 16 residues long. V shed 6 bases, J shed 0 bases, and the junction held 8 bases outside the gene matches. CDR3 bases: TGTGCCAGCAGGCAACGACTAGCAAGCTCCTACAATGAGCAGTTCTTC. It encodes CASRQRLASSYNEQFF.

This sequence joins TRBV10-3 and TRBJ2-7; 12 nucleotides line up with TRBD2. Looked up from germline, CDR1 is ENHRY and CDR2 is SYGVKD. V trimming: 5 bases; J trimming: 2 bases; junction bases outside the gene matches: 4. This CDR3 contains 15 residues. The DNA of the CDR3 is TGTGCCATCAGTCAGACTAGCGGGAGACCCTACGAGCAGTACTTC. Protein: CAISQTSGRPYEQYF.

The chain joins TRBV6-6 to TRBJ1-2; D uncertain. This CDR3 is built from 16 residues. Germline V gene sequence: CDR1 MNHNY, CDR2 SVGAGI (reference sequence). V was clipped by 6 bases and J by 5 bases, with 22 bases between them. CDR3 sequence (DNA): TGTGCCAGCAGGGGCTTAAAGGAGGGTTCGGCGTATGGCTACACCTTC. This gives the protein CASRGLKEGSAYGYTF.

This chain links TRBV5-1 with TRBJ1-1; TRBD1 matches at 7 bases. Losses at the gene ends were 1 base for V and 4 bases for J; bases not matched to a gene: 10. Per germline, CDR1 SGHRS and CDR2 YFSETQ. This CDR3 has 16 amino acids. The DNA of the CDR3 is TGCGCCAGCAGCTTGACAGGGGAGTTCTTTGGCACTGAAGCTTTCTTT. Its protein product is CASSLTGEFFGTEAFF.

This chain uses TRBV30 with TRBJ2-1; TRBD2 aligns across 12 bases. V dropped 8 bases and J dropped 2; count of bases not matched to a gene: 4. The CDR3 length is 14 residues. Germline-derived CDR1 and CDR2 are GTSNPN and SVGIG (reference sequence). CDR3 amino acids: CAGRTSGTYNEQFF. In DNA, the CDR3 is TGTGCCGGCAGGACTAGCGGGACCTACAATGAGCAGTTCTTC. Complete variable domain (other parts from reference TRBV30 and TRBJ2-1): SQTIHQWPATLVQPVGSPLSLECTVEGTSNPNLYWYRQAAGRGLQLLFYSVGIGQISSEVPQNLSASRPQDRQFILSSKKLLLSDSGFYLCAGRTSGTYNEQFFGPGTRLTVL.

V usage is TRBV5-1 and J usage is TRBJ1-3; maybe TRBD1 (5 bases). CDR1 and CDR2 from the germline V gene are SGHRS and YFSETQ. V dropped 1 base and J dropped 2 bases, with 7 bases sitting between them. The CDR3 totals 14 residues. CDR3 sequence: CASSLTGAGNTIYF. In DNA, the CDR3 is TGCGCCAGCAGCTTGACAGGAGCTGGAAACACCATATATTTT.

The V gene is TRBV7-9, the J gene TRBJ2-7; the D gene is possibly TRBD1 (6 bases). The CDR3 has 15 residues. Looked up from germline, CDR1 is SEHNR and CDR2 is FQNEAQ (reference sequence). Trimming cost V 4 bases and J 3 bases, with 16 bases left between them. CDR3: CASSSLDRSNYEQYF. The CDR3 region has the DNA TGTGCCAGCAGCTCACTCGACAGGTCCAACTACGAGCAGTACTTC.

This chain joins TRBV11-2 and TRBJ2-6; possibly TRBD1 for D (6 bases). Between the trimmed V and J ends, which lost 5 bases and 2 bases, there was a span of 10 bases. There are 15 residues in the CDR3. Germline CDR1 and CDR2: SGHAT and FQNNGV. CDR3 sequence reads: CASSPGATGANVLTF. The CDR3 DNA reads as TGTGCCAGCAGCCCAGGGGCCACTGGGGCCAACGTCCTGACTTTC. Full variable domain (outside the CDR3, taken from reference TRBV11-2 and TRBJ2-6): EAGVAQSPRYKIIEKRQSVAFWCNPISGHATLYWYQQILGQGPKLLIQFQNNGVVDDSQLPKDRFSAERLKGVDSTLKIQPAKLEDSAVYLCASSPGATGANVLTFGAGSRLTVL.

The chain combines TRBV2 with TRBJ1-4; 7 nucleotides agree with TRBD1. V lost 6 bases, J lost 8 bases, and 9 bases stayed unmatched. Looked up from germline, CDR1 is SNHLY and CDR2 is FYNNEI. CDR3 length equals 14 residues. For the CDR3, the DNA is TGTGCCAGCAGGAGACAGGGTCGTCGCGAAAAACTGTTTTTT. It encodes CASRRQGRREKLFF.

The rearrangement links TRBV7-3 to TRBJ1-6; 7 nucleotides line up with TRBD1. Germline trimming cut 5 bases from V and 7 bases from J; bases unmatched to any gene: 2. CDR3 length equals 13 residues. Germline CDR1 SGHTA, CDR2 FQGTGA. The CDR3 DNA reads TGTGCCAGCAGCCGGGACAGAAATTCACCCCTCCACTTT. Translated: CASSRDRNSPLHF. The variable domain in full, with the rest retrieved from reference TRBV7-3 and TRBJ1-6, is GAGVSQTPSNKVTEKGKYVELRCDPISGHTALYWYRQSLGQGPEFLIYFQGTGAADDSGLPNDRFFAVRPEGSVSTLKIQRTERGDSAVYLCASSRDRNSPLHFGNGTRLTVT.

In its sample, this clone was seen once. The rearrangement links TRBV19 to TRBJ2-3; D possibly corresponds to TRBD2 (5 bases). The CDR3 sequence is 15 residues long. Trimming took off 7 bases at V and 1 base at J, with 15 bases between the two ends. Germline V CDR1 and CDR2: LNHDA, SQIVND (reference sequence). The CDR3 DNA reads as TGTGCCAGTACCTCCACCGGGGTTGGCACAGATACGCAGTATTTT. As protein: CASTSTGVGTDTQYF.

This clone was observed a handful of times. J is TRBJ2-1 and V is TRBV11-2; D call uncertain. This CDR3 spans 11 amino acids. V was cut by 5 bases and J by 10 bases, with 9 bases left in between. CDR1 and CDR2 from the germline V gene are SGHAT and FQNNGV. The CDR3 protein is CASSNSKEQFF. CDR3 coding DNA: TGTGCCAGCAGCAATAGTAAAGAGCAGTTCTTC.

The CDR3 region is CAWSPRTHTAYEQYF. The CDR3 bases are TGTGCCTGGAGTCCACGGACTCATACTGCCTACGAGCAGTACTTC. The chain joins TRBV30 to TRBJ2-7, with D maybe TRBD2 (5 bases). This CDR3 region has 15 residues. Germline V CDR1 and CDR2: GTSNPN, SVGIG (reference sequence). Trimming took off 2 bases at V and 2 bases at J, with 16 bases between the two ends.

The V gene is TRBV23-1, the J gene TRBJ1-1, with no clear D. TRBV23-1 carries the ORF label, with uncertain function. CDR3 size: 14 residues. The V end lost 2 bases, the J end lost 1 base, and 8 bases lay between the germline ends. The CDR3 protein is CASSQPGTNTEAFF. The CDR3 coding sequence is TGCGCCAGCAGTCAACCGGGTACGAACACTGAAGCTTTCTTT.

The chain employs TRBV7-2 and TRBJ1-2, with unresolved D. Germline lookup yields CDR1 SGHTA and CDR2 FQGNSA. The V end lost 1 base, the J end lost 7 bases, and 10 bases lay between the germline ends. The CDR3 has 13 amino acids. The CDR3 DNA reads as TGTGCCAGCAGCTTAGATTTGCGCGGTGGCTACACCTTC. Amino acid sequence: CASSLDLRGGYTF.

The genes are TRBV11-2 and TRBJ1-5; D not resolved. CDR3 size: 17 residues. The V end lost 0 bases, the J end lost 0 bases, and 12 bases lay between the germline ends. In germline, CDR1 is SGHAT, CDR2 FQNNGV. CDR3 residues: CASSLDLPRYSNQPQHF. CDR3 coding DNA: TGTGCCAGCAGCTTAGATCTCCCTAGATATAGCAATCAGCCCCAGCATTTT.

This clone has only a few counts. The chain links TRBV5-1 to TRBJ1-2; 11 bases agree with TRBD1. The V gene end was trimmed by 4 bases and the J gene end by 7 bases; junction bases not matched to a gene: 6. This CDR3 has 14 amino acids. Looked up from germline, CDR1 is SGHRS and CDR2 is YFSETQ. CDR3 bases: TGCGCCAGCAGCATGGACAGGGGGCTCGGTGGCTACACCTTC. Translated, it gives CASSMDRGLGGYTF.